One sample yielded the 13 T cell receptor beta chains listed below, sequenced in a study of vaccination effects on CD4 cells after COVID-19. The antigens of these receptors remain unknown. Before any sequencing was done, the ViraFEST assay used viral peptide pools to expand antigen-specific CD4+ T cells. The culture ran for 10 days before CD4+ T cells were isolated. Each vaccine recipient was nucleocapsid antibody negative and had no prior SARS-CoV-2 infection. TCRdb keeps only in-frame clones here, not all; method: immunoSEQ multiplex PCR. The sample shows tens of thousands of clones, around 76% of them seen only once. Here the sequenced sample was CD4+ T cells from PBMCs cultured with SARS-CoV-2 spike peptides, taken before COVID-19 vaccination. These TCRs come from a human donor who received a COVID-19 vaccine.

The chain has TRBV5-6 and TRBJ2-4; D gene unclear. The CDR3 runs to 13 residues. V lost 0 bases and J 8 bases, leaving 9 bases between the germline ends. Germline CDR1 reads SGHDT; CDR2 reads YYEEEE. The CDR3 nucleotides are TGTGCCAGCAGCTTGGGGTCGTTGGACATTCAGTACTTC. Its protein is CASSLGSLDIQYF. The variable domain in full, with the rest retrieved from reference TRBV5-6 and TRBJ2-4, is DAGVTQSPTHLIKTRGQQVTLRCSPKSGHDTVSWYQQALGQGPQFIFQYYEEEERQRGNFPDRFSGHQFPNYSSELNVNALLLGDSALYLCASSLGSLDIQYFGAGTRLSVL.

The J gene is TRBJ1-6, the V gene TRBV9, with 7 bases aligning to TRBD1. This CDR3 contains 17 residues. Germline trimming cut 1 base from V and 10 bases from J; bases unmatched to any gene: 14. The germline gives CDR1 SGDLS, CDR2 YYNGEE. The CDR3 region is CASSVLRQGAGRSPLHF. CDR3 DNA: TGTGCCAGCAGCGTACTCAGACAGGGAGCAGGGAGGTCACCCCTCCACTTT.

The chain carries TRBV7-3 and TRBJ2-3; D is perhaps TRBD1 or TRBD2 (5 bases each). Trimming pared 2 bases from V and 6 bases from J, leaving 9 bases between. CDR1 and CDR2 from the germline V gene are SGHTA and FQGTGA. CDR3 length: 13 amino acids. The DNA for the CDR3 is TGTGCCAGCAGCTTAGCCAGGGAGGATACGCAGTATTTT. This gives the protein CASSLAREDTQYF.

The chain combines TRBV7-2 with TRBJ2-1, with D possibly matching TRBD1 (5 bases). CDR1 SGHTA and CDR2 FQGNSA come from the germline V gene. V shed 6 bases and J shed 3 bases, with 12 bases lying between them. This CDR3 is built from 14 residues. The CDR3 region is CASRRPGFYNEQFF. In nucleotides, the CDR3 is TGTGCCAGCAGACGCCCAGGGTTCTACAATGAGCAGTTCTTC.

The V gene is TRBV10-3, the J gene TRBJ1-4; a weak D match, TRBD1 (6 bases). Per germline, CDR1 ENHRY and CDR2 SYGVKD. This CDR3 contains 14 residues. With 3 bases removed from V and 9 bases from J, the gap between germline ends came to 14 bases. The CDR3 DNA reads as TGTGCCATCAGTGACAGGGGCAGCGGGCAAAAACTGTTTTTT. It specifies CAISDRGSGQKLFF.

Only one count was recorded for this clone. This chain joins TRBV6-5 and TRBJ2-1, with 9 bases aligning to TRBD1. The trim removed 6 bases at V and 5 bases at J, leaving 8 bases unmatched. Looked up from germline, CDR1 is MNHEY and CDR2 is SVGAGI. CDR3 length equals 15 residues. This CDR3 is CASSAGTGINNEQFF. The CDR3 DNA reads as TGTGCCAGCAGCGCCGGGACAGGGATCAACAATGAGCAGTTCTTC.

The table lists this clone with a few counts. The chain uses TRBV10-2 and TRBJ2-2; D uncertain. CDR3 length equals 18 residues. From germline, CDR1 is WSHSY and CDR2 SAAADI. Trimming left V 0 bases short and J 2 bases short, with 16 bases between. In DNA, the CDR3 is TGCGCCAGCAGTGAGTCGAGCCCCGGCAGGATCAACACCGGGGAGCTGTTTTTT. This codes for CASSESSPGRINTGELFF.

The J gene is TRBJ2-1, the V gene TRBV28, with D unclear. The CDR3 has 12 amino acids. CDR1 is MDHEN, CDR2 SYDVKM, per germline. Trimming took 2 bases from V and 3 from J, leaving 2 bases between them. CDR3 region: CASSLNYNEQFF. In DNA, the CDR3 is TGTGCCAGCAGTTTAAACTACAATGAGCAGTTCTTC.

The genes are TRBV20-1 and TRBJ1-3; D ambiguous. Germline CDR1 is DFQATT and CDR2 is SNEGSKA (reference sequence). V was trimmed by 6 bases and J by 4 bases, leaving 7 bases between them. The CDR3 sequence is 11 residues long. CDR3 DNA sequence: TGCAGTGCCCCACGGGGAAACACCATATATTTT. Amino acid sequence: CSAPRGNTIYF.

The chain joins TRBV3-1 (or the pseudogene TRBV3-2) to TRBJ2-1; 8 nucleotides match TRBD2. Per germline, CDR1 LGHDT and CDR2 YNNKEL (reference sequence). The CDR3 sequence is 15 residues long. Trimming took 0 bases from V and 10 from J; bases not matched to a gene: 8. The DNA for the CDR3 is TGTGCCAGCAGCCAAGATATAGGAGCGGGGGACGAGCAGTTCTTC. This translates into CASSQDIGAGDEQFF.

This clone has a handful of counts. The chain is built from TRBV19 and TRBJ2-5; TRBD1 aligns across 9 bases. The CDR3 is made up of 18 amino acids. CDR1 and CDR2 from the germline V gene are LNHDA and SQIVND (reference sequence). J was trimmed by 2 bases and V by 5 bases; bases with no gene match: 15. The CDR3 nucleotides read TGTGCCAGTAGTCTAACTCCGGGACAGGGCCCCGATCAAGAGACCCAGTACTTC. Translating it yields CASSLTPGQGPDQETQYF.

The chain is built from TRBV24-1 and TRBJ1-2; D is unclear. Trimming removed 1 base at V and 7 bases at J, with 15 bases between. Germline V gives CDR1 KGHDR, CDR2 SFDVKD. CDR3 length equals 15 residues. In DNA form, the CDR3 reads TGTGCCACCAGTGATTTTGAGGGAACCTACTCTGGCTACACCTTC. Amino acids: CATSDFEGTYSGYTF.

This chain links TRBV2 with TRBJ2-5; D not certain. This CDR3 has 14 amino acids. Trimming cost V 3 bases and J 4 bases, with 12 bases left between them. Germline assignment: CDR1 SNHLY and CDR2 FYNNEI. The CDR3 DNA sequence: TGTGCCAGCAGTGACGCTCTGGGCGCAGAGACCCAGTACTTC. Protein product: CASSDALGAETQYF.